The sequence of this TCR beta chain was determined in a study of blood T cells in healthy people across ages. Next came a second PCR, run for roughly 6 to 11 cycles, which used a sample-barcoded 5' primer along with a J-beta primer mix. Each CDR3 protein gets one entry after TCRdb re-called the 5' RACE reads with MiXCR. The repertoire includes approximately 600,000 distinct CDR3 sequences, 58% of them detected once, and roughly 34% sits in the top ten. CDR3 length: 13 amino acids. V shed 1 base and J shed 9 bases, with 10 bases lying between them. CDR1 and CDR2 from the germline V gene are MGHDK and SYGVNS.

Sequencing was carried out using blood. The sequence came from a man aged 55 to 70 in good health. The rearrangement uses TRBV25-1 and TRBJ2-1; the D is unclear. The CDR3 coding sequence is TGTGCCAGCAGTGAATTAGTCCCAATTGAGCAGTTCTTC. Translating it yields CASSELVPIEQFF.